This T cell receptor (beta chain) was identified in a study of T cell repertoires in cytomegalovirus infection. Study-level background: Indications came from public TCR beta signatures; they pointed to CMV infection and to a matching HLA type.

Germline lookup yields CDR1 DFQATT and CDR2 SNEGSKA (reference sequence). The CDR3 has 14 amino acids. V lost 1 base, J lost 3 bases, and 12 bases lay in between. TCRdb re-derived calls from the reads in MiXCR, one entry per CDR3 protein. Of some 300,000 distinct CDR3 sequences listed, around 9.6% are singletons. This clonotype was seen at least ten times. The rearrangement uses TRBV20-1 and TRBJ1-1; D remains ambiguous. This receptor was taken from a human donor in good health (CMV status not recorded). Some clones in this sample may be carry-over from other donors' samples. The specimen was PBMCs. CDR3: CSARGIGRDTEAFF. Written as DNA, the CDR3 is TGCAGTGCTAGAGGAATAGGGCGGGACACTGAAGCTTTCTTT.